The 20 T cell receptor beta chains below all came from one sample that was sequenced in a study of blood T cell repertoires in COVID-19. The assay was immunoSEQ multiplex PCR, and TCRdb's table has in-frame clones only and misses some. Of roughly 170,000 clones detected, 79% appear once; the ten largest clones hold approximately 7.6%. Material: peripheral blood. These receptors were obtained from an older woman with COVID-19, enrolled during active disease.

V usage is TRBV5-5 and J usage is TRBJ1-5; D unresolved. This CDR3 comprises 13 residues. Germline-derived CDR1 and CDR2 are SGHKS and YYEKEE (reference sequence). V was clipped by 2 bases and J by 5 bases, with 8 bases between them. The CDR3 bases are TGTGCCAGCAGCTTAACCGGGGATCAGCCCCAGCATTTT. Its translation: CASSLTGDQPQHF.

In this sample, this clone turned up once. This chain connects TRBV5-8 to TRBJ1-4; 7 bases line up with TRBD1. This CDR3 is 17 amino acids long. The ends lost 0 bases at V and 0 bases at J; junction bases unmatched: 5. Looked up from germline, CDR1 is SGHTS and CDR2 is YDEGEE. Here the CDR3 DNA reads TGTGCCAGCAGCTTGGGGTCCGGGACAGCAACTAATGAAAAACTGTTTTTT. It codes for CASSLGSGTATNEKLFF.

The J gene is TRBJ2-1, the V gene TRBV28; 9 nucleotides match TRBD1. This CDR3 has 16 amino acids. V lost 5 bases to trimming and J lost 3 bases; unmatched junction nucleotides: 8. From germline, CDR1 is MDHEN and CDR2 SYDVKM. Written as DNA, the CDR3 is TGTGCCAGCAGTGTCCTACAGGGGGCGAGCTACAATGAGCAGTTCTTC. This sequence encodes CASSVLQGASYNEQFF.

The gene calls are TRBV19 and TRBJ2-1, with 7 bases matching TRBD1. This CDR3 has 16 residues. V gave up 4 bases and J gave up 1 base; unmatched junction bases: 7. CDR1 and CDR2 from the germline V gene are LNHDA and SQIVND (reference sequence). This CDR3 is CASSTRTGQSYNEQFF. DNA for the CDR3: TGTGCCAGTAGTACCCGGACAGGCCAATCCTACAATGAGCAGTTCTTC.

This chain joins TRBV3-1 (or the pseudogene TRBV3-2) and TRBJ1-6, with 7 nucleotides matching TRBD1. Germline CDR1 LGHDT, CDR2 YNNKEL (reference sequence). The CDR3 loop spans 15 amino acids. Trimming cost V 3 bases and J 9 bases; bases outside gene matches: 8. DNA for the CDR3: TGTGCCAGCAGCCAGGCGACAGGGATCGCTTCACCCCTCCACTTT. Protein sequence: CASSQATGIASPLHF.

This clone has only one observation. V and J are TRBV9 and TRBJ2-3; 9 bases agree with TRBD2. The CDR3 length is 18 residues. The J segment lost 4 bases and the V segment lost 0 bases, leaving 12 bases of the junction unmatched. Germline V CDR1 and CDR2: SGDLS, YYNGEE. CDR3 DNA: TGTGCCAGCAGCGTAGTTGCGGGGGGGCCTTTAGGAGCAGATACGCAGTATTTT. It specifies CASSVVAGGPLGADTQYF.

The chain has TRBV5-6 and TRBJ2-3, with 7 positions matching TRBD2. The junction had 7 bases not matched to a gene; V was cut back by 1 base and J by 2 bases. Per the germline V gene, CDR1 is SGHDT and CDR2 is YYEEEE. The CDR3 is made up of 16 amino acids. In nucleotides, the CDR3 is TGTGCCAGCAGCTTGTGGGGGGGTGCTATCACAGATACGCAGTATTTT. This translates into CASSLWGGAITDTQYF.

This clone occurred a few times. The chain uses TRBV11-2 and TRBJ2-1, with a tentative D call TRBD1 (6 bases). The CDR3 is made up of 13 amino acids. Germline CDR1 and CDR2: SGHAT and FQNNGV. V was cut by 5 bases and J by 9 bases, with 14 bases left in between. The CDR3 here is CASSRQEFTEQFF. Here the CDR3 DNA reads TGTGCCAGCAGCAGACAGGAATTCACTGAGCAGTTCTTC.

V usage is TRBV15 and J usage is TRBJ2-7; D is undetermined. Germline lookup yields CDR1 LNHNV and CDR2 YYDKDF (reference sequence). V lost 0 bases and J lost 0, with 6 bases in between. The CDR3 length is 14 residues. The CDR3 here is CATSRDRRSYEQYF. The CDR3 DNA is TGTGCCACCAGCAGAGATCGTCGCTCCTACGAGCAGTACTTC. Combining the CDR3 with reference TRBV15 and TRBJ2-7 gives the whole variable domain DAMVIQNPRYQVTQFGKPVTLSCSQTLNHNVMYWYQQKSSQAPKLLFHYYDKDFNNEADTPDNFQSRRPNTSFCFLDIRSPGLGDTAMYLCATSRDRRSYEQYFGPGTRLTVT.

V and J are TRBV9 and TRBJ2-7, with 8 bases fitting TRBD1. The trim removed 3 bases at V and 5 bases at J, leaving 10 bases unmatched. Germline V gives CDR1 SGDLS, CDR2 YYNGEE. This CDR3 has 15 amino acids. CDR3 coding DNA: TGTGCCAGCAGCGCTGGGACAGGCATCTATCACGAGCAGTACTTC. It codes for CASSAGTGIYHEQYF.

J is TRBJ2-3 and V is TRBV13; 12 nucleotides agree with TRBD2. The ends lost 5 bases at V and 5 bases at J; junction bases unmatched: 11. In germline, CDR1 is PRHDT, CDR2 FYEKMQ (reference sequence). This CDR3 has 17 residues. CDR3 sequence (DNA): TGTGCCAGCAGCCCCCCGCCACTAGCGGGGGGCCAAGATACGCAGTATTTT. The encoded protein is CASSPPPLAGGQDTQYF.

This chain connects TRBV6-5 to TRBJ2-1; 7 nucleotides agree with TRBD1. CDR1 is MNHEY, CDR2 SVGAGI, per germline. Unmatched junction bases numbered 10, after V lost 5 bases and J lost 9 bases. The CDR3 totals 14 residues. The CDR3 nucleotides are TGTGCCAGCAGTCCGGGACAGTTCCAGGGTGAGCAGTTCTTC. Translated, it gives CASSPGQFQGEQFF.

The CDR3 DNA reads TGTGCCAGCAGACCCAGGGGGAGGAGTGAAAAACTGTTTTTT. As protein: CASRPRGRSEKLFF. The chain has TRBV28 and TRBJ1-4, with 7 nucleotides matching TRBD1. J lost 7 bases, V lost 6 bases, and 8 bases had no gene match. Germline CDR1 MDHEN, CDR2 SYDVKM. The CDR3 has 14 residues.

The rearrangement uses TRBV15 and TRBJ1-2; TRBD1 might be the D (5 bases). CDR3 length equals 15 residues. Germline V lookup: CDR1 LNHNV, CDR2 YYDKDF (reference sequence). V lost 4 bases and J 0 bases, leaving 12 bases between the germline ends. DNA for the CDR3: TGTGCCACCAGCACGGGGGGAATAGCTAACTATGGCTACACCTTC. Translating it yields CATSTGGIANYGYTF.

V is TRBV14 and J is TRBJ1-2; TRBD1 matches 8 bases. V was pared by 1 base and J by 5 bases, with 6 bases of the junction left unmatched. This CDR3 is 15 amino acids long. CDR1 is SGHDN, CDR2 FVKESK, per germline. Here the CDR3 reads CASSQAAGGAYGYTF. DNA for the CDR3: TGTGCCAGCAGCCAAGCGGCAGGGGGCGCGTATGGCTACACCTTC.

This chain joins TRBV5-4 and TRBJ2-5; 10 bases align to TRBD2. CDR1 is SGHNT and CDR2 is YYREEE in the germline V gene (reference sequence). The trim removed 3 bases at V and 3 bases at J, leaving 5 bases unmatched. CDR3 length: 15 residues. The CDR3 protein is CASSSGTSVKETQYF. CDR3 coding DNA: TGTGCCAGCAGCTCCGGGACTAGCGTAAAAGAGACCCAGTACTTC.

The CDR3 is CASSFRLAEQYF. The CDR3 nucleotides read TGTGCCAGCAGTTTCAGACTCGCCGAGCAGTACTTC. J is TRBJ2-7 and V is TRBV28; D gene unclear. The CDR3 extends over 12 amino acids. Trimming took off 3 bases at V and 6 bases at J, with 9 bases between the two ends. The germline V gene has CDR1 MDHEN and CDR2 SYDVKM.

V usage is TRBV20-1 and J usage is TRBJ2-5; tentative D call: TRBD2 (6 bases). The CDR3 loop spans 11 amino acids. Germline lookup yields CDR1 DFQATT and CDR2 SNEGSKA (reference sequence). The chain's CDR3 is CSSKEGETQYF. The CDR3 DNA follows: TGCAGCAGCAAGGAGGGCGAGACCCAGTACTTC.

The V call is TRBV6-5, the J call TRBJ1-1; 7 nucleotides agree with TRBD1. V lost 7 bases, J lost 6 bases, and 11 bases stayed unmatched. The CDR3 spans 14 residues. Germline-derived CDR1 and CDR2 are MNHEY and SVGAGI. The CDR3 region is CASTEGAAGAEAFF. The CDR3, as DNA: TGTGCCAGCACAGAGGGGGCGGCCGGGGCTGAAGCTTTCTTT.

The chain uses TRBV4-3 and TRBJ2-2; D may be TRBD2 (6 bases). The CDR3 length is 15 residues. CDR1 and CDR2 (germline): LGHNA, YSLEER. V was clipped by 2 bases and J by 8 bases, with 15 bases between them. CDR3 DNA: TGCGCCAGCAGCCAAACAGTGGGGGGATCGGGGGAGCTGTTTTTT. This sequence encodes CASSQTVGGSGELFF.